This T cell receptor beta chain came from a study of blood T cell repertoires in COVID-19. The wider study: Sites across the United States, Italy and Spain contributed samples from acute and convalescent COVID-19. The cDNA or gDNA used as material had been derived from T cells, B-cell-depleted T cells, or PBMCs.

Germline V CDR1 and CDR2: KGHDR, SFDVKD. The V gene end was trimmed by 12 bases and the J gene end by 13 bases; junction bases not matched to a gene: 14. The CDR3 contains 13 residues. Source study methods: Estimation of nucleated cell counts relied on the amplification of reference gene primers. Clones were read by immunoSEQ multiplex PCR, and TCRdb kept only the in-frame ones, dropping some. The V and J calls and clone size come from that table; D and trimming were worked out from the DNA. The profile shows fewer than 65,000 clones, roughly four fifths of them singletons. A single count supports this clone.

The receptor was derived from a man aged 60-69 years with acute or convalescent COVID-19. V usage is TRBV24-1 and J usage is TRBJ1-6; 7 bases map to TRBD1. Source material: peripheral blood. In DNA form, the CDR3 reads TGTGCCCCAGGGGGACGGCCGAATTTCCCCCTCCACTTT. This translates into CAPGGRPNFPLHF.